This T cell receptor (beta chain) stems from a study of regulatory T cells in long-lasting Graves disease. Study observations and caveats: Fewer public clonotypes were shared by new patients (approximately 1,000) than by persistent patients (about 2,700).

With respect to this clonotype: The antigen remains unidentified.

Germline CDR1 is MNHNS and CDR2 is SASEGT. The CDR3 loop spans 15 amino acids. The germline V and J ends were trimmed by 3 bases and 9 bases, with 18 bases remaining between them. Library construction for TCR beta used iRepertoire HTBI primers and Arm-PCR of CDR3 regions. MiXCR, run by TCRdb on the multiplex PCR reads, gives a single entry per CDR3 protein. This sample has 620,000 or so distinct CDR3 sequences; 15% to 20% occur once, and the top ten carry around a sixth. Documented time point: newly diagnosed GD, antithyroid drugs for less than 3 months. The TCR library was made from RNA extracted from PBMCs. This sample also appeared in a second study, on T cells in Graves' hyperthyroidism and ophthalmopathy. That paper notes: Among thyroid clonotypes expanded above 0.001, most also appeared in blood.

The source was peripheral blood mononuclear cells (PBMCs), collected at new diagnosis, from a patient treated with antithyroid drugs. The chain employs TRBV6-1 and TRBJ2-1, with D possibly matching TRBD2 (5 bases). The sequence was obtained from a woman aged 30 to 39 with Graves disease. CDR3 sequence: CASSDWEIGAGEQFF. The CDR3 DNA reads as TGTGCCAGCAGTGATTGGGAGATCGGTGCGGGTGAGCAGTTCTTC.